The text below deals with one T cell receptor beta chain. Antigen: not known. These data are taken from a study of Ad26.COV2.S vaccination and SARS-CoV-2 variants. Turning to the study itself: Once, or twice with 56 days between doses, Ad26.COV2.S was given intramuscularly.

V lost 1 base, J lost 3 bases, and 5 bases stayed unmatched. The CDR3 extends over 15 amino acids. Germline CDR1 is LGHNA and CDR2 is YNFKEQ. Points from the study as a whole: Breadth measured for non-spike TCRs was similar across vaccine and placebo recipients.

Repertoires were generated with immunoSEQ multiplex PCR, while TCRdb's copy carries only in-frame clones and drops some. In the table there are hundreds of thousands of clones, around 86% of which are singletons. Treatment indicated: around 19 received Ad26.COV2.S at low or high dose, single or two shots; 5 received placebo; per-sample allocation not given. The investigators took samples on day 63 after the first vaccine or placebo injection. Whoever gave the sample was an adult aged 18-55 years in Boston. Ad26.COV2.S expressed prefusion-stabilized spike from the original Wuhan strain. This receptor was taken from a person between 18 and 59 years old who received the Ad26.COV2.S COVID-19 vaccine or a placebo. The material sequenced was peripheral blood, taken in a trial of Ad26.COV2.S vaccine versus placebo. The rearrangement uses TRBV4-2 and TRBJ2-7; 8 nucleotides align to TRBD1. Here the CDR3 reads CASSQVGTGHYEQYF. The CDR3 DNA follows: TGTGCCAGCAGCCAAGTTGGGACAGGACACTACGAGCAGTACTTC.